This T cell receptor (beta chain) was documented in a study of siplizumab effects on memory and regulatory T cells. Clones were sequenced by immunoSEQ multiplex PCR, and TCRdb holds only the in-frame ones, with some missing. The data hold some 110,000 clones, with 90% to 95% observed a single time. Study results and caveats: Alloreactive CD4+ clones that could be mapped were on average about 71% Treg-derived with siplizumab, against more than 25% in controls.

This clone was observed a handful of times. Its matching antigen is unknown. The CDR3 sequence is 13 residues long. Trimming took 1 base from V and 5 from J, leaving 6 bases between them. The germline gives CDR1 SGHRS, CDR2 YFSETQ. Specimen: non-Treg CD4+ T cells sorted from blood. The V and J genes are TRBV5-1 and TRBJ2-2; no reliable D call. This clonotype originated in a human donor in good health. The CDR3 sequence: CASSLFGTGELFF. For the CDR3, the DNA is TGCGCCAGCAGCTTGTTCGGAACCGGGGAGCTGTTTTTT.